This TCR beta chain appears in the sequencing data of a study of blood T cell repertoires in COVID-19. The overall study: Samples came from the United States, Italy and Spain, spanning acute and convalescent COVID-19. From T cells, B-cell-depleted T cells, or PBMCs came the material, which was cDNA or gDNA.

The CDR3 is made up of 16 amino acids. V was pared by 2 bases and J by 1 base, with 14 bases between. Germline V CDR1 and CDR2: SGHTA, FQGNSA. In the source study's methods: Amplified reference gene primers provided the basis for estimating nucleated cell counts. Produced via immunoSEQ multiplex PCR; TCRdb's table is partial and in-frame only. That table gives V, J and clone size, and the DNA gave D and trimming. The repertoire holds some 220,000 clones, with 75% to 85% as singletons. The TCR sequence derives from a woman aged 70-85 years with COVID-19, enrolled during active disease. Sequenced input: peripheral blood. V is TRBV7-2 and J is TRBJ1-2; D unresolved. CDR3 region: CASSLNRSWLNYGYTF. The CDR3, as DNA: TGTGCCAGCAGCTTAAACCGTTCGTGGCTTAACTATGGCTACACCTTC.